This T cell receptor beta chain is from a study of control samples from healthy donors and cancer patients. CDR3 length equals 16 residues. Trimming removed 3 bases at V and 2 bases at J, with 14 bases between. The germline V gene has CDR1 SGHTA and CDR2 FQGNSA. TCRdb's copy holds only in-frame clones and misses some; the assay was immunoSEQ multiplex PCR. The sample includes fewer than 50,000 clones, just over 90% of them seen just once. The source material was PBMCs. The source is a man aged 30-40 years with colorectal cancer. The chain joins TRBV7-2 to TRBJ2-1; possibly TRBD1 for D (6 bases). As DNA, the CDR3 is TGTGCCAGCAGCTTGCCCGGGACACGGACCTACAATGAGCAGTTCTTC. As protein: CASSLPGTRTYNEQFF.